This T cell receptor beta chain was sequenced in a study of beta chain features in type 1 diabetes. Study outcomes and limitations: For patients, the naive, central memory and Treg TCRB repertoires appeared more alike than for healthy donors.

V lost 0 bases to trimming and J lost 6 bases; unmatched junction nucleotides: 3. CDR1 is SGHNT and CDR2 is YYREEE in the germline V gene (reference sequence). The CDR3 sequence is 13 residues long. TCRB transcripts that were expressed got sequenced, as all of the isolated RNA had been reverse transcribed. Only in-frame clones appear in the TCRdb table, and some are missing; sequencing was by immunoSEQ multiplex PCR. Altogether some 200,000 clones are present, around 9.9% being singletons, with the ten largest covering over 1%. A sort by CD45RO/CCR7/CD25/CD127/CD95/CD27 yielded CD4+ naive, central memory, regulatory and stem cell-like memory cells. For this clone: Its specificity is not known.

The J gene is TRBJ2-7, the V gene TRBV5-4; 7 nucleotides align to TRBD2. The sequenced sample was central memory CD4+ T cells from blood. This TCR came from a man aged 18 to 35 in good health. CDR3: CASSLVAGVEQYF. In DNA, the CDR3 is TGTGCCAGCAGCTTGGTGGCGGGGGTCGAGCAGTACTTC. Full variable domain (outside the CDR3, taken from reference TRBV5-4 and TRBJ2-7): ETGVTQSPTHLIKTRGQQVTLRCSSQSGHNTVSWYQQALGQGPQFIFQYYREEENGRGNFPPRFSGLQFPNYSSELNVNALELDDSALYLCASSLVAGVEQYFGPGTRLTVT.